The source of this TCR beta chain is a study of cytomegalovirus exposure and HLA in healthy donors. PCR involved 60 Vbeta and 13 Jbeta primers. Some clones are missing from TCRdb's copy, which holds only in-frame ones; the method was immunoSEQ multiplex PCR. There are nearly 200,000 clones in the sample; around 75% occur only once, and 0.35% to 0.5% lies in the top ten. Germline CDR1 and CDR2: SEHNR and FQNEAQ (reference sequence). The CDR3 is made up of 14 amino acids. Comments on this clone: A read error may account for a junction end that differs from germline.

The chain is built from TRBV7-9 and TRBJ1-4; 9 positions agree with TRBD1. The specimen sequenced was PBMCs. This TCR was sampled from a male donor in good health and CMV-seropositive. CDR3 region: CASSLGTGYDKLFF. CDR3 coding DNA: TGTGCCAGCTCCCTCGGGACAGGGTATGATAAACTGTTTTTT. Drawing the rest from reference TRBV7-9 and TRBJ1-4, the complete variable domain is DTGVSQNPRHKITKRGQNVTFRCDPISEHNRLYWYRQTLGQGPEFLTYFQNEAQLEKSRLLSDRFSAERPKGSFSTLEIQRTEQGDSAMYLCASSLGTGYDKLFFGSGTQLSVL.